Listed below are T cell receptor beta chains from one sample, sequenced in a study of CD8 T cells in ankylosing spondylitis. TCRdb re-called the 5' RACE reads with MiXCR, one entry per CDR3 protein. Counted here are 36,000 or so distinct CDR3 sequences, approximately 11% occurring once; the ten biggest clones make up about 19%. Input material: synovial fluid, either unsorted or a sorted T cell fraction (not recorded which). These receptors were obtained from a male donor with ankylosing spondylitis. Each CDR3 is given with its conserved first and last residue. D genes are given only for firm matches. The listing skips clone size in some rows; elsewhere it reads once, few, many or a size class.

D gene	V gene	clone size	J gene	CDR3 protein	CDR3 DNA
-	TRBV29-1	many	TRBJ2-5	CSARLQIQETQYF	TGCAGCGCCAGGCTACAGATCCAAGAGACCCAGTACTTC
-	TRBV2	-	TRBJ2-1	CASSEGSGVYNEQFF	TGTGCCAGCAGTGAGGGGTCGGGCGTATACAATGAGCAGTTCTTC
-	TRBV20-1	-	TRBJ1-2	CSARLGSSAGYTF	TGCAGTGCTAGATTGGGGTCATCCGCCGGCTACACCTTC
TRBD2	TRBV4-1	many	TRBJ2-3	CASSRLATDTQYF	TGCGCCAGCAGTCGACTAGCAACAGATACGCAGTATTTT
-	TRBV12-3/TRBV12-4	-	TRBJ2-1	CASRLAASSYNEQFF	TGTGCCAGCAGATTAGCGGCCTCCTCCTACAATGAGCAGTTCTTC
-	TRBV19	-	TRBJ2-2	CASSYRGSTGELFF	TGTGCCAGTAGCTACCGGGGATCTACCGGGGAGCTGTTTTTT
TRBD1	TRBV7-9	few	TRBJ1-1	CASSRDRGFTEAFF	TGTGCCAGCAGCCGGGACAGGGGTTTTACTGAAGCTTTCTTT
-	TRBV6-2/TRBV6-3	few	TRBJ2-7	CASNLELATQQYF	TGTGCCAGCAACCTGGAGTTAGCAACTCAGCAGTACTTC
-	TRBV6-1	many	TRBJ2-3	CATGQPRGPPDTQYF	TGTGCCACCGGCCAACCAAGGGGACCCCCAGATACGCAGTATTTT
-	TRBV20-1	-	TRBJ2-1	CSARPRGSPSEQFF	TGCAGTGCTAGACCGCGCGGGTCGCCGAGTGAGCAGTTCTTC
TRBD2	TRBV28	few	TRBJ2-2	CASTRLAGWGGGELFF	TGTGCCAGCACCCGACTAGCGGGGTGGGGTGGCGGGGAGCTGTTTTTT
-	TRBV20-1	few	TRBJ1-2	CRPSEGNYGYTF	TGCAGGCCCTCTGAGGGGAACTATGGCTACACCTTC
TRBD2	TRBV10-2	many	TRBJ2-1	CASFPGGPSNEQFF	TGCGCCAGCTTTCCGGGAGGACCTAGCAATGAGCAGTTCTTC
-	TRBV6-1	many	TRBJ2-1	CASFEQVEQFF	TGTGCCAGCTTCGAACAGGTTGAGCAGTTCTTC
-	TRBV7-3	many	TRBJ2-3	CASSSGIFTDTQYF	TGTGCCAGCAGCTCAGGCATCTTCACAGATACGCAGTATTTT
-	TRBV7-3	few	TRBJ2-2	CASSLAAVNTGELFF	TGTGCCAGCAGCTTGGCGGCAGTGAACACCGGGGAGCTGTTTTTT
-	TRBV5-5	many	TRBJ2-7	CASRRARGDYEQYF	TGTGCCAGCAGGAGAGCCAGGGGAGATTACGAGCAGTACTTC
-	TRBV6-6	-	TRBJ2-7	CASSSLRSYEQYF	TGTGCCAGCAGTTCCCTTCGTTCCTACGAGCAGTACTTC
TRBD1	TRBV5-6	many	TRBJ2-7	CASSLGGQPGDEQYF	TGTGCCAGCAGCTTGGGGGGACAGCCCGGGGACGAGCAGTACTTC
-	TRBV30	-	TRBJ2-5	CARSQGPQETQYF	TGTGCCAGGTCACAGGGACCCCAAGAGACCCAGTACTTC
TRBD2	TRBV11-2	many	TRBJ2-1	CASSLQSAGGPSYNEQFF	TGTGCCAGCAGCTTACAGTCAGCGGGAGGGCCCTCCTACAATGAGCAGTTCTTC
TRBD1	TRBV4-1	-	TRBJ2-7	CASSQHQVTGGADAYEQYF	TGCGCCAGCAGCCAACACCAAGTCACAGGGGGCGCTGACGCCTACGAGCAGTACTTC
-	TRBV28	-	TRBJ2-7	CASRGLHRTTYEQYF	TGTGCCAGCAGGGGTTTACACAGGACGACCTACGAGCAGTACTTC
TRBD2	TRBV10-2	few	TRBJ2-1	CASSPSGSQHRF	TGCGCCAGCAGTCCTAGCGGGAGCCAGCACCGCTTC
-	TRBV28	many	TRBJ2-7	CASTSPRTDSYEQYF	TGTGCCAGCACCTCACCACGGACAGACTCCTACGAGCAGTACTTC
-	TRBV5-1	-	TRBJ2-3	CASSLERTSTDTQYF	TGCGCCAGCAGCTTGGAGCGGACTAGCACAGATACGCAGTATTTT
-	TRBV27	many	TRBJ2-1	CASSPGVNNEQFF	TGTGCCAGCAGCCCGGGAGTCAACAATGAGCAGTTCTTC
TRBD2	TRBV11-3	-	TRBJ2-2	CASRSRTSGLNGELFF	TGTGCCAGCAGGTCTCGGACTAGCGGGCTGAACGGGGAGCTGTTTTTT
TRBD2	TRBV7-2	-	TRBJ2-7	CASSFRGTSGSYEQYF	TGTGCCAGCAGCTTCCGCGGGACTAGCGGCTCCTACGAGCAGTACTTC
-	TRBV19	-	TRBJ2-7	CASSILALQGGEQYF	TGTGCCAGTAGTATCTTAGCCCTCCAAGGCGGCGAGCAGTACTTC
-	TRBV18	few	TRBJ1-1	CASVQGNTEAFF	TGTGCCAGCGTACAGGGGAACACTGAAGCTTTCTTT
TRBD1	TRBV2	many	TRBJ2-1	CASSPDRAYNEQFF	TGTGCCAGCAGTCCGGACAGGGCCTACAATGAGCAGTTCTTC
-	TRBV12-3/TRBV12-4	-	TRBJ2-3	CASSPGTPPGDTQYF	TGTGCCAGCAGTCCCGGGACCCCTCCCGGAGATACGCAGTATTTT
-	TRBV27	-	TRBJ2-7	CASSDQSYEQYF	TGTGCCAGCAGTGACCAATCCTACGAGCAGTACTTC
TRBD2	TRBV20-1	-	TRBJ2-5	CSARIRGRVQETQYF	TGCAGTGCTAGAATCCGCGGGAGGGTCCAAGAGACCCAGTACTTC
-	TRBV4-3	few	TRBJ2-2	CASSQSAANTGELFF	TGCGCCAGCAGCCAATCGGCAGCGAACACCGGGGAGCTGTTTTTT
-	TRBV6-6	many	TRBJ2-1	CASRIGQYNEQFF	TGTGCCAGCAGGATCGGACAATACAATGAGCAGTTCTTC
-	TRBV20-1	-	TRBJ2-3	CSAPDPSSWDTQYF	TGCAGTGCACCTGACCCATCCTCATGGGATACGCAGTATTTT
-	TRBV20-1	-	TRBJ1-6	CSAQGERENSPLHF	TGCAGTGCGCAAGGGGAGCGGGAGAATTCACCCCTCCACTTT
-	TRBV7-3	few	TRBJ2-1	CASSLERAAVNEQFF	TGTGCCAGCAGCTTAGAGCGGGCCGCGGTGAATGAGCAGTTCTTC
-	TRBV19	many	TRBJ2-1	CASSDRSTGEQFF	TGTGCCAGTAGTGACCGATCGACGGGTGAGCAGTTCTTC
TRBD1	TRBV5-5	many	TRBJ1-4	CASSLERGPNEKLFF	TGTGCCAGCAGCTTGGAGAGGGGGCCTAATGAAAAACTGTTTTTT
-	TRBV12-3/TRBV12-4	few	TRBJ2-2	CANSLGGVDTGELFF	TGTGCCAACTCACTGGGGGGCGTGGACACCGGGGAGCTGTTTTTT
TRBD2	TRBV10-2	few	TRBJ2-7	CASSPTRDGLGAAYEQYF	TGCGCCAGCAGTCCAACTCGGGACGGACTAGGGGCAGCCTACGAGCAGTACTTC
-	TRBV5-1	many	TRBJ2-1	CASSSESSPINEQFF	TGCGCCAGCAGCTCCGAAAGTTCGCCAATCAATGAGCAGTTCTTC
-	TRBV5-1	few	TRBJ2-3	CASSLISDTQYF	TGCGCCAGCAGCTTGATTTCTGATACGCAGTATTTT
-	TRBV7-8	many	TRBJ2-1	CASSSAPFSELLDNEQFF	TGTGCCAGCAGCTCCGCCCCTTTTAGCGAACTACTTGACAATGAGCAGTTCTTC
TRBD2	TRBV14	-	TRBJ2-1	CASSPGGALPGLAGGPSSYNEQFF	TGTGCCAGCAGCCCGGGGGGGGCTTTACCGGGACTAGCGGGAGGGCCATCGAGCTACAATGAGCAGTTCTTC
-	TRBV27	-	TRBJ1-1	CASSRLPQGMNTEAFF	TGTGCCAGCAGCCGGCTGCCCCAGGGGATGAACACTGAAGCTTTCTTT
-	TRBV28	few	TRBJ2-7	CASSRDLIIFRYEQYF	TGTGCCAGCAGCCGGGACTTGATCATATTCCGTTACGAGCAGTACTTC
TRBD2	TRBV29-1	medium-sized	TRBJ2-7	CSTIAGDHEQYF	TGCAGTACGATAGCGGGAGACCACGAGCAGTACTTC
TRBD2	TRBV25-1	-	TRBJ2-7	CASSEWGGGSSYEQYF	TGTGCCAGCAGTGAATGGGGGGGAGGCTCCTCCTACGAGCAGTACTTC